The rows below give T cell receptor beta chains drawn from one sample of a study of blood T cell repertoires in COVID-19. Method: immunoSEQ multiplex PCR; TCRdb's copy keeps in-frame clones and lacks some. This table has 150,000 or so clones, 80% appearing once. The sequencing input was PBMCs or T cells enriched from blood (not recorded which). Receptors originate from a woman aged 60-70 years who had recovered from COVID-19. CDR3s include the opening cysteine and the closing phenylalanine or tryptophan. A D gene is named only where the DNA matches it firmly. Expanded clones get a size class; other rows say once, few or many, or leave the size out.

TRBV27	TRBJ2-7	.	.	TGTGCCACCTGGCCGAGAGGGTCCGAGCAGTACTTC	CATWPRGSEQYF
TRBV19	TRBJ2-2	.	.	TGTGCCAGTAGTAGCCAGGGGAAGCCTAACACCGGGGAGCTGTTTTTT	CASSSQGKPNTGELFF
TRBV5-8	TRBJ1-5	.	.	TGTGCCAGCAGCTTGTTCGATCCGAGGAACAATCAGCCCCAGCATTTT	CASSLFDPRNNQPQHF
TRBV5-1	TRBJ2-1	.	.	TGCGCCAGCACAGGTTTCTCCTACAATGAGCAGTTCTTC	CASTGFSYNEQFF
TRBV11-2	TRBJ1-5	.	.	TGTGCCAGCAGCGCAACTTGGGGGGACCAGCCCCAGCATTTT	CASSATWGDQPQHF
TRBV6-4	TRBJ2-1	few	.	TGTGCCAGCAGTGACTCAGGAGAAGGGGTCTCCTACAATGAGCAGTTCTTC	CASSDSGEGVSYNEQFF
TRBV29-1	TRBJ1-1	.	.	TGCAGCGCCCGGACAGTTACGAACACTGAAGCTTTCTTT	CSARTVTNTEAFF
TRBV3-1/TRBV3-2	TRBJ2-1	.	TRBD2	TGTGCCAGCAGCCAAGGAAGCGGGGGCCTTAATGAGCAGTTCTTC	CASSQGSGGLNEQFF
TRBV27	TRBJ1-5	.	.	TGTGCCAGCAGCCCACGGGAGGGTCAGCCCCAGCATTTT	CASSPREGQPQHF
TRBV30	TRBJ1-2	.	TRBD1	TGTGCCTGGAGTGGGAGGGACAGGGGCTATGGCTACACCTTC	CAWSGRDRGYGYTF
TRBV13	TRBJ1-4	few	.	TGTGCCAGCAGCCCAGAAGGAGGGTCTAATGAAAAACTGTTTTTT	CASSPEGGSNEKLFF
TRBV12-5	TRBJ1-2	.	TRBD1	TGTGCTAGTGGTTTGGTACAGGGGGAAGGAGACTATGGCTACACCTTC	CASGLVQGEGDYGYTF
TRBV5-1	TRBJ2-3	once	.	TGCGCCAGCAGCTTGGTGGCGGAGGATACGCAGTATTTT	CASSLVAEDTQYF
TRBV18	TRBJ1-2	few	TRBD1	TGTGCCAGCTCACCACAACAGGGGAACTACACCTTC	CASSPQQGNYTF
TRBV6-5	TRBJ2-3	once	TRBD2	TGTGCCAGCGGGACTAGCGAGTTACCAGATACGCAGTATTTT	CASGTSELPDTQYF
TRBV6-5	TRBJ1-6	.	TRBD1	TGTGCCAGCAAAATGACAGGGTTGTATAATTCACCCCTCCACTTT	CASKMTGLYNSPLHF
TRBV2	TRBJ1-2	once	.	TGTGCCAGCAGTGGACAGGTTGGCTACACCTTC	CASSGQVGYTF
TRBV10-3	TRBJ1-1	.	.	TGTGCCACACAACCCCTGATGAACACTGAAGCTTTCTTT	CATQPLMNTEAFF
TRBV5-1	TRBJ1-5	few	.	TGCGCCAGCAGCCGGACAGTGGGAAATCAGCCCCAGCATTTT	CASSRTVGNQPQHF
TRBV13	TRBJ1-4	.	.	TGTGCCAGCAGCCGGTCCCCCAAGAATGAAAAACTGTTTTTT	CASSRSPKNEKLFF
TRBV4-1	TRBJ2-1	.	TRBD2	TGCGCCAGCAGCCAAGCCGGACTAGCAGGCAATGAGCAGTTCTTC	CASSQAGLAGNEQFF
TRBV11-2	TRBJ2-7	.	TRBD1	TGTGCCAGCAGCTTCCTCCTGACAGGGGCCTACGAGCAGTACTTC	CASSFLLTGAYEQYF
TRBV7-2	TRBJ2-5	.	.	TGTGCCAGCAGCTTATATAGTTCCGGGGATGGGACCCAGTACTTC	CASSLYSSGDGTQYF
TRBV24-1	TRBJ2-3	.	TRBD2	TGTGCCACCAGTGATTCCGGGACTACGCCTAGCACAGATACGCAGTATTTT	CATSDSGTTPSTDTQYF
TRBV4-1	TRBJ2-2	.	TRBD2	TGCGCCAGCAGCCGCCCCCATATCGGGGGGGCGTCCGGGGAGCTGTTTTTT	CASSRPHIGGASGELFF
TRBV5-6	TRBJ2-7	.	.	TGTGCCAGCAGCTTAGGGGTAAACGAGCAGTACTTC	CASSLGVNEQYF
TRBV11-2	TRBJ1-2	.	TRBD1	TGTGCCAGCAGCCGACGACAGGGGGATGGCTACACCTTC	CASSRRQGDGYTF
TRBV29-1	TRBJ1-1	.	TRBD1	TGCAGCGCTGGACAGGGCCTGAACACTGAAGCTTTCTTT	CSAGQGLNTEAFF
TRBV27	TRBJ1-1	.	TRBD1	TGTGCCAGCAGTTTAAGTATCCGACAGGGGGCCACTGAAGCTTTCTTT	CASSLSIRQGATEAFF
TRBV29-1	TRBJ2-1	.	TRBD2	TGCAGCGTTGGGGGACTAGCGGTCCACAATGAGCAGTTCTTC	CSVGGLAVHNEQFF
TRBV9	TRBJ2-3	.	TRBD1	TGTGCCAGCAGCAGGACAGGGGGGCCAGATACGCAGTATTTT	CASSRTGGPDTQYF
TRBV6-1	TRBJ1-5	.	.	TGTGCCAGCAGTGAGCCCGGGCAGGGAAGCAATCAGCCCCAGCATTTT	CASSEPGQGSNQPQHF
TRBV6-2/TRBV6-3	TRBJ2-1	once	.	TGTGCCAGCAGTTATACTTATGAGCAGTTCTTC	CASSYTYEQFF
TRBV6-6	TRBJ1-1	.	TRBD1	TGTGCCAGCAGCCTCAGGGACAGTAGGAACACTGAAGCTTTCTTT	CASSLRDSRNTEAFF
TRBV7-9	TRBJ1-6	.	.	TGTGCCAGCAGCTTAGCCGACTACACCCTCCACTTT	CASSLADYTLHF
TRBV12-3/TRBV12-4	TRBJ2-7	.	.	TGTGCCAGCAGTTTGAGGCCCTACGAGCAGTACTTC	CASSLRPYEQYF
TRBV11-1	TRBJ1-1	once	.	TGTGCCAGCAGCCGCCTAGAGGGAGCTGAAGCTTTCTTT	CASSRLEGAEAFF
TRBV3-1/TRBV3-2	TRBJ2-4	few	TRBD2	TGTGCCAGCAGCCAAGTATTGACTAGCGAAGCTCTAGCCAAAAACATTCAGTACTTC	CASSQVLTSEALAKNIQYF
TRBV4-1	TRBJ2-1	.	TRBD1	TGCGCCAGCAGCCAACCAAACAGGGGGTCCTACAATGAGCAGTTCTTC	CASSQPNRGSYNEQFF
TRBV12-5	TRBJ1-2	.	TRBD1	TGTGCTAGTGGTTTGGTACGGGGACAGGGGATTGGTGGCTACACCTTC	CASGLVRGQGIGGYTF
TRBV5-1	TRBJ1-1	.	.	TGCGCCAGCAGCGGAGCGGGGGTCGTGTGGAACACTGAAGCTTTCTTT	CASSGAGVVWNTEAFF
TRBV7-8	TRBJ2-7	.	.	TGTGCCAGCAGCGTACGGGCGACAGCCACCTACGAGCAGTACTTC	CASSVRATATYEQYF
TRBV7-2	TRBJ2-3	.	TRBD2	TGTGCCAGCAGCTTAGCTAGCGGGGGGCCAGATACGCAGTATTTT	CASSLASGGPDTQYF
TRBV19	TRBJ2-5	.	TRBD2	TGTGCCAGTAGTATATACAGCGGGGGGGCTCAAGAGACCCAGTACTTC	CASSIYSGGAQETQYF
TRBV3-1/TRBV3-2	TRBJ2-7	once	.	TGTGCCAGCAGCCAAGATGGGGCCCTTTGGTACGAGCAGTACTTC	CASSQDGALWYEQYF
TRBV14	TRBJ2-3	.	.	TGTGCCAGCAGCCAGGGACTCGCAGATACGCAGTATTTT	CASSQGLADTQYF
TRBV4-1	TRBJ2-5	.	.	TGCGCCAGCAGCCAAGGGGCAGGAGAGACCCAGTACTTC	CASSQGAGETQYF
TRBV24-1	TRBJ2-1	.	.	TGTGCCACCAAAGGAGCTCGGGATGAGCAGTTCTTC	CATKGARDEQFF
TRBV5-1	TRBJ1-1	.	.	TGCGCCAGCAGCTTGGGGGAGAGCAGCACTGAAGCTTTCTTT	CASSLGESSTEAFF
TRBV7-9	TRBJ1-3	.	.	TGTGCCAGCAGCTCAACGAGGGAAGTCTCTGGAAACACCATATATTTT	CASSSTREVSGNTIYF
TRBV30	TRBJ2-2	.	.	TGTGCCTGGAGTGTGTTAGGGACAACGGGCACCGGGGAGCTGTTTTTT	CAWSVLGTTGTGELFF
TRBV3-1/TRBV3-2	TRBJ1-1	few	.	TGTGCCAGCAGCCAAGGCACCACGGGAACTGAAGCTTTCTTT	CASSQGTTGTEAFF
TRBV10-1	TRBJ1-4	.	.	TGCGCCAGCAACCGAACAGGGACTAATGAAAAACTGTTTTTT	CASNRTGTNEKLFF
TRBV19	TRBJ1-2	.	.	TGTGCCAGTAGTATCATAGAGGATTATGGCTACACCTTC	CASSIIEDYGYTF
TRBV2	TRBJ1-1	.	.	TGTGCCAGCCTAAGGGAGGGCACTGAAGCTTTCTTT	CASLREGTEAFF
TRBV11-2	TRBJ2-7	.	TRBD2	TGTGCCAGCAGCTGGCGGACTAGCGGGGGTGACGAGCAGTACTTC	CASSWRTSGGDEQYF
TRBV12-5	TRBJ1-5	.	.	TGTGCTAGCTCGGGGGGACGGAGCAATCAGCCCCAGCATTTT	CASSGGRSNQPQHF
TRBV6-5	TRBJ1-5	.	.	TGTGCCAGCAGTCTTCGGAGGAATAGCAATCAGCCCCAGCATTTT	CASSLRRNSNQPQHF
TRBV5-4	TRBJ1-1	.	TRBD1	TGTGCCAGCAGCCATATGCCGGGACAGGGCACTGAAGCTTTCTTT	CASSHMPGQGTEAFF
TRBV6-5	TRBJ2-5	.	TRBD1	TGTGCCAGCCGGGACAGGGGGCGCCGGGGAGAGACCCAGTACTTC	CASRDRGRRGETQYF